This T cell receptor beta chain appears in the sequencing data of a study of cytomegalovirus exposure and HLA in healthy donors. Trimming cost V 3 bases and J 4 bases, with 13 bases left between them. This CDR3 region has 14 residues. Germline CDR1 LNHDA, CDR2 SQIVND (reference sequence). All donors participated as healthy donors of bone marrow. Findings of the study overall: Earlier analysis found most TCR beta V segments productive about 90% or about 30% of the time.

As to this clone: Antigen: not known.

The primer mix had 60 Vbeta and 13 Jbeta primers. In the study's own analysis: A later analysis counted about 80 million unique TCR beta chains, about 11 million shared. The method was immunoSEQ multiplex PCR; TCRdb's version includes in-frame clones alone and lacks a portion of them. V and J calls and clone size are given by that table; D and trimming were obtained from the DNA. The sample has 150,000 to 200,000 clones, 80% to 90% seen once. The sample comprised PBMCs. The receptor's source is a girl aged 10 to 17 in good health and CMV-seropositive. The chain is built from TRBV19 and TRBJ2-7, with D perhaps TRBD2 (5 bases). CDR3 amino acids: CASSIDPRGYEQYF. CDR3 in DNA: TGTGCCAGTAGTATCGACCCGCGCGGGTACGAGCAGTACTTC.